The clone carrying this TCR beta chain is a singleton in its sample. V was trimmed by 3 bases and J by 0 bases, leaving 13 bases between them. CDR3 length equals 16 residues. Germline CDR1 is KGHSH and CDR2 is LQKENI. Under the authors' procedure: Amplification from reference gene primers served as the basis for estimated nucleated cell counts. Only in-frame clones appear in the TCRdb table, and some are missing; sequencing was by immunoSEQ multiplex PCR. That table supplies the V and J calls and clone size; D and trimming were determined from the DNA. The sample holds approximately 150,000 clones, 80% to 90% seen once. This sample was taken from a study of blood T cell repertoires in COVID-19. The overall study: PBMCs, B-cell-depleted T cells, or T cells provided the cDNA or gDNA that made up the material.

This sequence was found in a man in his forties or fifties with active or convalescent COVID-19. The chain links TRBV18 to TRBJ2-3; tentatively, D is TRBD2 (6 bases). Sample: peripheral blood. Written as DNA, the CDR3 is TGTGCCAGCTCACCCCGGGACTCCTCTAGCACAGATACGCAGTATTTT. As protein: CASSPRDSSSTDTQYF.